This TCR beta chain emerged from a study of T cells after posttransplantation cyclophosphamide. Comment on this clone: Its antigen is still unknown.

Profiling relied on immunoSEQ multiplex PCR, and the TCRdb table lists in-frame clones only, not all of them. Among approximately 4,400 clones, about 79% were seen once, and the ten largest hold roughly a third. Points from the study as a whole: Donor CD8+ memory clones often dominated recipient blood repertoires at later times. TRB overlap between skin or GI tissue T cells and blood was limited. After PTCy, TRB diversity resembled that of CNI/methotrexate controls.

Cyclophosphamide on days +3 and +4 followed busulfan-fludarabine conditioning and a marrow graft. The TCR sequence derives from a male patient aged 40-55 years who received an allogeneic stem cell transplant from a related donor, was CMV-positive, and had acute and chronic GVHD. Some T cells may originate from the graft donor. The sequenced sample was PBMCs, obtained after allogeneic stem cell transplant with posttransplant cyclophosphamide.

CDR3 loop: CASSIGQGPGYGYTF. In DNA form, the CDR3 reads TGTGCCAGTAGTATAGGACAGGGTCCTGGGTATGGCTACACCTTC. The J gene is TRBJ1-2, the V gene TRBV19, with TRBD1 identical over 7 bases. V lost 1 base, J lost 5 bases, and 7 bases stayed unmatched. The CDR3 covers 15 residues. Germline V gene lookup returns CDR1 LNHDA and CDR2 SQIVND (reference sequence). Complete variable domain (other parts from reference TRBV19 and TRBJ1-2): DGGITQSPKYLFRKEGQNVTLSCEQNLNHDAMYWYRQDPGQGLRLIYYSQIVNDFQKGDIAEGYSVSREKKESFPLTVTSAQKNPTAFYLCASSIGQGPGYGYTFGSGTRLTVV.